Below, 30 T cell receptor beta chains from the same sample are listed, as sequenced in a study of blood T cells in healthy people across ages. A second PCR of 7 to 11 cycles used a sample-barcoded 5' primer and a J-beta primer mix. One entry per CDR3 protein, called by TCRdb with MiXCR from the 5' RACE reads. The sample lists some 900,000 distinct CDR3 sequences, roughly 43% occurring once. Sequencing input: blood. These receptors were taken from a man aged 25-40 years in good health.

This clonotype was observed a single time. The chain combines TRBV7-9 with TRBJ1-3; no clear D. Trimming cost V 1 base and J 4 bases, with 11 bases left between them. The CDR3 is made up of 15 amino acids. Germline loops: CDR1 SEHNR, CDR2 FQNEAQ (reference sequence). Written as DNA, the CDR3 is TGTGCCAGCAGCTTAGAGGGAGCCTCGGGAAACACCATATATTTT. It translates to CASSLEGASGNTIYF. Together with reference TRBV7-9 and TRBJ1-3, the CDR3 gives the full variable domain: DTGVSQNPRHKITKRGQNVTFRCDPISEHNRLYWYRQTLGQGPEFLTYFQNEAQLEKSRLLSDRFSAERPKGSFSTLEIQRTEQGDSAMYLCASSLEGASGNTIYFGEGSWLTVV.

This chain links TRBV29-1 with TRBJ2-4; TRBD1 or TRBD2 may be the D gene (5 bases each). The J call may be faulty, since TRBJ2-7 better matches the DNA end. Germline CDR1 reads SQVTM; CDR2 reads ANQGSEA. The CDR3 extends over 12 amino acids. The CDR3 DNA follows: TGCAGCGTTGAGGGGCGAGGGACCGAGCAGTACTTC. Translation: CSVEGRGTEQYF.

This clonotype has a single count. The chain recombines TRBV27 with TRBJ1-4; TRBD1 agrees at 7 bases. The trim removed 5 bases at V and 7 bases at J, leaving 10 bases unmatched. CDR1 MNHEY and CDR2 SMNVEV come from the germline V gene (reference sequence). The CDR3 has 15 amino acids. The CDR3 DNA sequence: TGTGCCAGCAGTACCCAGGGGGGAGTAGGTGAAAAACTGTTTTTT. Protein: CASSTQGGVGEKLFF.

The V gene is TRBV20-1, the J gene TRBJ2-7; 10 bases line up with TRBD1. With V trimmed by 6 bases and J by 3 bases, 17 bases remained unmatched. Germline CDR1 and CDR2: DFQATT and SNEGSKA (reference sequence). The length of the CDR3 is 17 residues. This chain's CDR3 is CSAQAGTGEAYFYEQYF. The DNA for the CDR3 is TGCAGTGCCCAAGCCGGGACAGGGGAGGCCTACTTCTACGAGCAGTACTTC.

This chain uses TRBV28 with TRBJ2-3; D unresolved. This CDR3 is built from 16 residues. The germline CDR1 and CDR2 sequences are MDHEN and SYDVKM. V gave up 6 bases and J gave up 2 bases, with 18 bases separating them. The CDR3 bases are TGTGCCAGCAGCCTTGTTTCGGAGTCCAACACAGATACGCAGTATTTT. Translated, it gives CASSLVSESNTDTQYF. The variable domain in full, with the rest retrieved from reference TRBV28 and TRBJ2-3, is DVKVTQSSRYLVKRTGEKVFLECVQDMDHENMFWYRQDPGLGLRLIYFSYDVKMKEKGDIPEGYSVSREKKERFSLILESASTNQTSMYLCASSLVSESNTDTQYFGPGTRLTVL.

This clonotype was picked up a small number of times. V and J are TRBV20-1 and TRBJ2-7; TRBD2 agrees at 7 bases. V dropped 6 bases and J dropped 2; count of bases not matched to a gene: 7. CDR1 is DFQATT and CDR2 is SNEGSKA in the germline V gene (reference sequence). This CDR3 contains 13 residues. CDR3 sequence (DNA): TGCAGTGCCCCCACTAGCGCAACCTACGAGCAGTACTTC. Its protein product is CSAPTSATYEQYF.

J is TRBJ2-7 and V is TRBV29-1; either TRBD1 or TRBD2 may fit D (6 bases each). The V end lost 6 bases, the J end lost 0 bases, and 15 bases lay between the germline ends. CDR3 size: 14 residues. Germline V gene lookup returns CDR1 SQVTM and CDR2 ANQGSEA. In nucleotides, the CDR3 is TGCAGCGTCCAATGGGGGGCTAGCTCCTACGAGCAGTACTTC. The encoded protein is CSVQWGASSYEQYF.

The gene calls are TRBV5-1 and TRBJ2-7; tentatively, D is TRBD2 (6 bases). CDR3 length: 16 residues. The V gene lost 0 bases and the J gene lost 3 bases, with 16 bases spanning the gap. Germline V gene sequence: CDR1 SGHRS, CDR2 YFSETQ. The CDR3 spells CASSLGFVPGGYEQYF. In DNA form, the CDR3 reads TGCGCCAGCAGCTTGGGGTTTGTACCCGGGGGCTACGAGCAGTACTTC.

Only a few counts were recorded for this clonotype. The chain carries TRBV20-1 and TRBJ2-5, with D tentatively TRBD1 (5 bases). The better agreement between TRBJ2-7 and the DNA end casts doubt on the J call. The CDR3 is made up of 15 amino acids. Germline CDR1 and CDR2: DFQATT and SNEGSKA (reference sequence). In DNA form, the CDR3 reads TGCAGTGCTAGGTCCCGCGGACAAATCACCTACGAGCAGTACTTC. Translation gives CSARSRGQITYEQYF.

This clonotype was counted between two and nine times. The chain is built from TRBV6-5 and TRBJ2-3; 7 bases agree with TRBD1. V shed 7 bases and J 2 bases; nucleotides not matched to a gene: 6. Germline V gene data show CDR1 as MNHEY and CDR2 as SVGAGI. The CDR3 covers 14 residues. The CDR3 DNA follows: TGTGCCAGCACCTCAGAGGGGGCCACAGATACGCAGTATTTT. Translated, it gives CASTSEGATDTQYF.

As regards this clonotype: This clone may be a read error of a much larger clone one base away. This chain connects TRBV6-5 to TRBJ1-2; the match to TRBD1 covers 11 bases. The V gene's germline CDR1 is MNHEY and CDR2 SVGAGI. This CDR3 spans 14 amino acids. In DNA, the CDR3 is TGTACCAGCACCGGGACAGGGGGGAACTATGGCTACACCTTC. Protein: CTSTGTGGNYGYTF.

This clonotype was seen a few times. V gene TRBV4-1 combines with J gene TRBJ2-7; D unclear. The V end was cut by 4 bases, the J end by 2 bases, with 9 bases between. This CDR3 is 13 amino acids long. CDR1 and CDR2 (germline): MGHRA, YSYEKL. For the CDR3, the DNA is TGCGCCAGCAGCCTCCTGACGACCTACGAGCAGTACTTC. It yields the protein CASSLLTTYEQYF.

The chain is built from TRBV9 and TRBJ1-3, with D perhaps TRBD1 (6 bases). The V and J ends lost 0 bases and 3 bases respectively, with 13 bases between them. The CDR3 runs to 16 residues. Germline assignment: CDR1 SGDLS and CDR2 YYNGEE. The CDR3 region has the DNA TGTGCCAGCAGCGTAGGCCAAGGGGGTGGTGGAAACACCATATATTTT. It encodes CASSVGQGGGGNTIYF.

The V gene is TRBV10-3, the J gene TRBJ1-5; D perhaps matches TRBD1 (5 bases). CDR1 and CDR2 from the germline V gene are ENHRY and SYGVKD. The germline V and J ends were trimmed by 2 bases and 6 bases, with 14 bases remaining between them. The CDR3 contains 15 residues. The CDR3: CAISEGASRAQPQHF. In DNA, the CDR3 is TGTGCCATCAGTGAGGGGGCGAGTCGAGCTCAGCCCCAGCATTTT.

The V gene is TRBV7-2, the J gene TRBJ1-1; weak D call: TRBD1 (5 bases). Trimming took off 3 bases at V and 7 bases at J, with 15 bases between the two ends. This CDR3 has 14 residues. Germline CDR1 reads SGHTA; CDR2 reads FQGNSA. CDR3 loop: CASSFGGLVFEAFF. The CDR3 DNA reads TGTGCCAGCAGCTTTGGGGGATTAGTCTTTGAAGCTTTCTTT.

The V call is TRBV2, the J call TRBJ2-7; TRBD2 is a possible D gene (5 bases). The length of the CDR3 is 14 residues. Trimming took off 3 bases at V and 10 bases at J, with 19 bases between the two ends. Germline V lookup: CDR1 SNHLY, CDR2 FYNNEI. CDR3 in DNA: TGTGCCAGCAGTGACGGGCTACTAAAGAGGGTCCAGTACTTC. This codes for CASSDGLLKRVQYF. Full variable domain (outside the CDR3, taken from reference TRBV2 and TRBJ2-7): EPEVTQTPSHQVTQMGQEVILRCVPISNHLYFYWYRQILGQKVEFLVSFYNNEISEKSEIFDDQFSVERPDGSNFTLKIRSTKLEDSAMYFCASSDGLLKRVQYFGPGTRLTVT.

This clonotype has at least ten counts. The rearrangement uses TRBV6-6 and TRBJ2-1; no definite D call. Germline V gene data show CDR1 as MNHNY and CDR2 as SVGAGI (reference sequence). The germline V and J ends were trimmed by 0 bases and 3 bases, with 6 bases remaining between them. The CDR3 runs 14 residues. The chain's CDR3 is CASSYSQVYNEQFF. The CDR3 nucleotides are TGTGCCAGCAGTTACTCGCAGGTCTACAATGAGCAGTTCTTC.

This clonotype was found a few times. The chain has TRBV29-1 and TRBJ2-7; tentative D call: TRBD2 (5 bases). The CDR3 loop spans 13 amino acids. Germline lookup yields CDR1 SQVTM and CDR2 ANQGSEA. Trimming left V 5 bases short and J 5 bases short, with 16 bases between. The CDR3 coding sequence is TGCAGCGTTTATAACAGAGGGCAGAACGAGCAGTACTTC. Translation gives CSVYNRGQNEQYF.

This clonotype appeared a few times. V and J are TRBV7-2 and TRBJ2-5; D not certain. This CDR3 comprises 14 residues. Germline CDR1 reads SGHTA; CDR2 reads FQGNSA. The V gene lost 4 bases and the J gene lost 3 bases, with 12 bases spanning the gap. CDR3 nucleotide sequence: TGTGCCAGCAGCTCGGGCCCAGACAAAGAGACCCAGTACTTC. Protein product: CASSSGPDKETQYF. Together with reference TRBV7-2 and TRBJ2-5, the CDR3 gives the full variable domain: GAGVSQSPSNKVTEKGKDVELRCDPISGHTALYWYRQSLGQGLEFLIYFQGNSAPDKSGLPSDRFSAERTGGSVSTLTIQRTQQEDSAVYLCASSSGPDKETQYFGPGTRLLVL.

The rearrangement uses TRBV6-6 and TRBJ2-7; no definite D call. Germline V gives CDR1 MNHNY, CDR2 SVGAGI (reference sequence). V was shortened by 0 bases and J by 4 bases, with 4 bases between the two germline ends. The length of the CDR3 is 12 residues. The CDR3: CASSYSWYEQYF. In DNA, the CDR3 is TGTGCCAGCAGTTACTCTTGGTACGAGCAGTACTTC.

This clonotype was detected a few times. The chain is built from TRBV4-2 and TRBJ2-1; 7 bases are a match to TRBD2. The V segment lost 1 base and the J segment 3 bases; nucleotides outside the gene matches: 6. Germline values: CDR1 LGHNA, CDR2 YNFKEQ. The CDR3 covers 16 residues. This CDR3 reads CASSQGPSGLYNEQFF. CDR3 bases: TGTGCCAGCAGCCAAGGTCCTAGCGGACTCTACAATGAGCAGTTCTTC.

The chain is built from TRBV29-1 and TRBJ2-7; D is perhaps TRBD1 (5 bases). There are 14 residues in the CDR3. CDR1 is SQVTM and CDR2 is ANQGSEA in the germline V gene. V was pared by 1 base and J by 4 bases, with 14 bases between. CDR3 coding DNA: TGCAGCGTTGAAGGGGGCCCCCTGGGGTACGAGCAGTACTTC. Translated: CSVEGGPLGYEQYF.

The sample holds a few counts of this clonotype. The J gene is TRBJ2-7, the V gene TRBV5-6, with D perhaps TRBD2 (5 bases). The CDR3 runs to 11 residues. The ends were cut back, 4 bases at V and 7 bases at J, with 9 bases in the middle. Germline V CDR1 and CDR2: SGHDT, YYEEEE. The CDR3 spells CASSVPGEQYF. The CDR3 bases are TGTGCCAGCAGCGTGCCGGGAGAGCAGTACTTC.

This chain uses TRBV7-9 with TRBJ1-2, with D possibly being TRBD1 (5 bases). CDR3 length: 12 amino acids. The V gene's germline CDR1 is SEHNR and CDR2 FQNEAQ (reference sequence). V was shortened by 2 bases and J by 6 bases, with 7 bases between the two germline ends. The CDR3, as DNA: TGTGCCAGCAGCTTAATGGGGGATGGCTACACCTTC. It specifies CASSLMGDGYTF.

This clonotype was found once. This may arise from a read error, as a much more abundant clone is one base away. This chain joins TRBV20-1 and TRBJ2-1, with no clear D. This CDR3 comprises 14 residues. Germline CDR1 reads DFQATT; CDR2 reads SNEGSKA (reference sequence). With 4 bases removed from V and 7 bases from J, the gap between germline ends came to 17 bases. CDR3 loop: CSANLVVHGNEQFF. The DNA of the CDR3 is TGCAGTGCTAACCTAGTGGTCCATGGGAATGAGCAGTTCTTC.

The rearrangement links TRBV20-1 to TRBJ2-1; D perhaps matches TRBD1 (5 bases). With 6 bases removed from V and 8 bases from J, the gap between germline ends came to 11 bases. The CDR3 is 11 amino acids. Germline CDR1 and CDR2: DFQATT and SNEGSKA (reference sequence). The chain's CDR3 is CSAGDSDEQFF. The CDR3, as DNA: TGCAGTGCCGGCGACAGCGATGAGCAGTTCTTC.

As DNA, the CDR3 is TGTGCCAGCAGCTTATTTTTGGCAGGGGCCGGATCTAACACTGAAGCTTTCTTT. Translated: CASSLFLAGAGSNTEAFF. V gene TRBV7-2 combines with J gene TRBJ1-1, with a weak D call TRBD1 (6 bases). CDR1 and CDR2 (germline): SGHTA, FQGNSA. The CDR3 has 18 amino acids. Trimming removed 2 bases at V and 2 bases at J, with 21 bases between.

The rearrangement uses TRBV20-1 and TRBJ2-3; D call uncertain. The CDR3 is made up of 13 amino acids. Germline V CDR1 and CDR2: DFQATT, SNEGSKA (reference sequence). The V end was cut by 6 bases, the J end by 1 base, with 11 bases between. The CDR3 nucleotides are TGCAGTGCCCCCGCCGGAGGCACAGATACGCAGTATTTT. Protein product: CSAPAGGTDTQYF.

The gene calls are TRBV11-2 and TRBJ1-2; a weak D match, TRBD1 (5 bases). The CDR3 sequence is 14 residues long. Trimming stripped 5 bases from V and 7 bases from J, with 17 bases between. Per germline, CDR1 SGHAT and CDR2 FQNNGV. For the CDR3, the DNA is TGTGCCAGCAGCCCCTCGGGGGGACCGGCTGGCTACACCTTC. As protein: CASSPSGGPAGYTF.

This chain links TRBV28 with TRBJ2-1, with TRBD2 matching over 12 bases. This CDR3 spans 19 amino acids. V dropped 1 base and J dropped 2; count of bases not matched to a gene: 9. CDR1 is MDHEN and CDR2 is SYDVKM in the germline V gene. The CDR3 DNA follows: TGTGCCAGCAGTTTATTCGGACTAGCGGGACAAGCTACCTACAATGAGCAGTTCTTC. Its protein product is CASSLFGLAGQATYNEQFF.